This is a list of T cell receptor beta chains from one sample in a study of T cells in narcolepsy. Profiling relied on immunoSEQ multiplex PCR, and the TCRdb table lists in-frame clones only, not all of them. The table records around 28,000 clones, around 81% of them present only once. The sequenced sample consisted of CD45RA- memory CD4+ T cells from PBMCs. The receptors shown here come from a human donor with narcolepsy. The CDR3 runs from the conserved cysteine through the conserved F or W. Each record gives: clone size, J gene, CDR3 length, V gene, D gene, CDR3 protein, CDR3 DNA. D genes are given only for firm matches. Size values are once, few and many counts, or a class for expanded clones, and some rows have none.

few TRBJ2-2 15 TRBV2 . CASSERAGNTGELFF TGTGCCAGCAGTGAAAGGGCAGGGAACACCGGGGAGCTGTTTTTT
. TRBJ1-4 15 TRBV4-3 . CASSQDRGGLEKLFF TGCGCCAGCAGCCAAGATCGTGGGGGTTTAGAAAAACTGTTTTTT
. TRBJ2-1 14 TRBV2 TRBD1 CASSKDRGRDEQFF TGTGCCAGCAGTAAGGACAGGGGGCGGGATGAGCAGTTCTTC
. TRBJ1-2 14 TRBV27 . CASSPGTIGYGYTF TGTGCCAGCAGCCCCGGAACGATCGGCTATGGCTACACCTTC
. TRBJ1-1 13 TRBV6-5 TRBD1 CASSTGTGVEAFF TGTGCCAGCAGCACCGGGACAGGGGTTGAAGCTTTCTTT
. TRBJ1-2 15 TRBV30 TRBD1 CAWRPPGQGASGYTF TGTGCCTGGAGACCACCGGGACAGGGGGCGTCTGGCTACACCTTC
. TRBJ2-1 14 TRBV10-3 TRBD2 CAISGASGYNEQFF TGTGCCATCAGCGGGGCTAGCGGGTACAATGAGCAGTTCTTC
. TRBJ2-3 13 TRBV19 . CASSTGTVNTQYF TGTGCCAGTAGTACCGGGACCGTGAATACGCAGTATTTT
. TRBJ2-7 11 TRBV6-1 . CASRDGVGQYF TGTGCCAGCAGGGACGGGGTGGGACAGTACTTC
. TRBJ1-1 16 TRBV18 . CASSPPGGGGDTEAFF TGTGCCAGCTCACCACCCGGGGGAGGCGGCGACACTGAAGCTTTCTTT
. TRBJ1-4 16 TRBV7-6 . CASSLGSTISNEKLFF TGTGCCAGCAGCTTAGGTTCGACGATTTCTAATGAAAAACTGTTTTTT
once TRBJ2-3 16 TRBV7-2 TRBD2 CASSLLSGGPTDTQYF TGTGCCAGCAGCTTACTCAGCGGGGGACCCACAGATACGCAGTATTTT
. TRBJ2-1 16 TRBV5-4 . CASSLMSSANYNEQFF TGTGCCAGCAGCTTGATGAGCAGCGCAAATTACAATGAGCAGTTCTTC
. TRBJ2-2 14 TRBV2 . CASSEAAITGELFF TGTGCCAGCAGTGAAGCCGCAATAACCGGGGAGCTGTTTTTT
. TRBJ1-5 15 TRBV15 . CATSTGGLVNQPQHF TGTGCCACCAGCACTGGGGGGCTGGTAAATCAGCCCCAGCATTTT
. TRBJ2-5 17 TRBV7-2 TRBD1 CASSLDRDRGLRETQYF TGTGCCAGCAGCTTAGATCGGGACAGGGGGCTTCGGGAGACCCAGTACTTC
once TRBJ2-1 15 TRBV6-6 TRBD1 CASSFSGQGRNEQFF TGTGCCAGCAGTTTTTCGGGACAGGGACGAAATGAGCAGTTCTTC
once TRBJ2-3 13 TRBV4-3 . CASSQDKSDTQYF TGCGCCAGCAGCCAAGATAAGTCCGATACGCAGTATTTT
. TRBJ2-7 16 TRBV4-1 TRBD2 CASSQDRRGGSYEQYF TGCGCCAGCAGCCAAGATCGGCGGGGGGGATCCTACGAGCAGTACTTC
. TRBJ2-7 15 TRBV6-5 TRBD2 CASSYGGGVSYEQYF TGTGCCAGCAGTTACGGCGGGGGGGTCTCCTACGAGCAGTACTTC
few TRBJ2-3 15 TRBV5-1 TRBD2 CASSLWGLVTDTQYF TGCGCCAGCAGCTTGTGGGGACTAGTTACAGATACGCAGTATTTT
few TRBJ2-7 15 TRBV9 . CASSPGHTPSYEQYF TGTGCCAGCAGCCCGGGACACACACCCTCCTACGAGCAGTACTTC
. TRBJ1-1 15 TRBV9 . CASSVVPTANTEAFF TGTGCCAGCAGCGTAGTTCCCACTGCGAACACTGAAGCTTTCTTT
. TRBJ1-4 15 TRBV9 TRBD1 CASSQGTVLNEKLFF TGTGCCAGCAGCCAAGGGACAGTGCTTAATGAAAAACTGTTTTTT
. TRBJ2-5 15 TRBV5-1 . CASSARRGAQETQYF TGCGCCAGCAGCGCCCGACGGGGGGCGCAAGAGACCCAGTACTTC
once TRBJ2-7 15 TRBV30 TRBD1 CAWSVNPGQDPRQYF TGTGCCTGGAGTGTAAACCCGGGACAGGACCCCCGGCAGTACTTC
. TRBJ2-7 14 TRBV14 . CASSQSASNHEQYF TGTGCCAGCAGCCAAAGTGCTAGCAACCACGAGCAGTACTTC
. TRBJ1-3 15 TRBV5-1 TRBD1 CASSLEDRGGNTIYF TGCGCCAGCAGCTTGGAGGACAGGGGAGGAAACACCATATATTTT
. TRBJ2-7 13 TRBV5-4 . CASSLPPFYEQYF TGTGCCAGCAGCTTGCCCCCGTTCTACGAGCAGTACTTC
few TRBJ2-2 13 TRBV11-3 . CASSGDSTGELFF TGTGCCAGCAGCGGAGACAGCACCGGGGAGCTGTTTTTT
. TRBJ2-7 13 TRBV28 TRBD1 CASSSGGWYEQYF TGTGCCAGCAGTTCAGGGGGCTGGTACGAGCAGTACTTC
. TRBJ2-7 14 TRBV7-8 . CASTSQAGSYEQYF TGTGCCAGCACTTCCCAGGCGGGGAGCTACGAGCAGTACTTC
. TRBJ2-1 15 TRBV5-4 TRBD1 CASSSRDRAYNEQFF TGTGCCAGCAGCTCCCGGGACAGGGCCTACAATGAGCAGTTCTTC
. TRBJ2-6 17 TRBV5-1 . CASSPNRAPGGANVLTF TGCGCCAGCAGCCCCAACAGGGCTCCGGGGGGGGCCAACGTCCTGACTTTC
. TRBJ2-7 17 TRBV11-2 . CASSLDAVSVPSYEQYF TGTGCCAGCAGCTTAGATGCGGTAAGCGTGCCCTCCTACGAGCAGTACTTC
. TRBJ1-2 11 TRBV6-5 . CATPRGGGYTF TGTGCCACCCCCAGGGGCGGAGGCTACACCTTC
. TRBJ1-2 14 TRBV9 TRBD1 CASSGTGGNYGYTF TGTGCCAGCAGCGGGACAGGGGGCAACTATGGCTACACCTTC
. TRBJ2-3 14 TRBV7-3 . CASSFGDPTDTQYF TGTGCCAGCAGCTTCGGGGATCCCACAGATACGCAGTATTTT
. TRBJ2-1 15 TRBV15 TRBD1 CATSRDHRGLVEQFF TGTGCCACCAGCAGAGATCACAGGGGGCTCGTTGAGCAGTTCTTC
. TRBJ2-5 13 TRBV18 . CASSQLNQETQYF TGTGCCAGCTCACAGCTCAACCAAGAGACCCAGTACTTC
. TRBJ1-4 16 TRBV6-6 TRBD1 CASSWRGTATNEKLFF TGTGCCAGCAGTTGGAGAGGGACAGCAACTAATGAAAAACTGTTTTTT
. TRBJ2-1 17 TRBV7-7 TRBD2 CASSLGLSGGAANEQFF TGTGCTAGCAGCTTAGGATTGTCGGGGGGGGCGGCGAATGAGCAGTTCTTC
. TRBJ2-5 13 TRBV30 . CAWTPGTKETQYF TGTGCCTGGACGCCAGGGACAAAGGAGACCCAGTACTTC
. TRBJ2-7 13 TRBV7-6 . CASSLHAQYEQYF TGTGCCAGCAGCCTACATGCCCAGTACGAGCAGTACTTC
. TRBJ1-4 15 TRBV18 . CASSLLMGQQEKLFF TGTGCCAGCTCACTACTAATGGGACAACAGGAAAAACTGTTTTTT
. TRBJ2-2 17 TRBV2 . CASSGRAGPLSGGELFF TGTGCCAGCAGTGGTAGGGCAGGCCCCCTTAGTGGCGGGGAGCTGTTTTTT
. TRBJ1-4 13 TRBV2 . CASSGGHNEKLFF TGTGCCAGCTCTGGGGGACATAATGAAAAACTGTTTTTT
. TRBJ2-5 14 TRBV7-2 TRBD1 CASSSTGAQETQYF TGTGCCAGCAGCTCAACAGGGGCTCAAGAGACCCAGTACTTC
few TRBJ2-4 14 TRBV6-6 TRBD1 CASSYTGGVDIQYF TGTGCCAGCAGTTATACAGGGGGCGTGGACATTCAGTACTTC
. TRBJ1-5 15 TRBV28 . CASQGNNYGNQPQHF TGTGCCAGCCAGGGGAACAATTATGGCAATCAGCCCCAGCATTTT